Listed here are 15 T cell receptor beta chains from one sample, sequenced in a study of blood T cell repertoires in COVID-19. Generated by immunoSEQ multiplex PCR, the TCRdb table keeps only in-frame clones and is missing some. The sample has about 140,000 clones, around 80% seen once. Sequenced material: peripheral blood. The receptor source for this set is a man in his 60s with acute or convalescent COVID-19.

The chain combines TRBV5-5 with TRBJ2-3, with D perhaps TRBD2 (6 bases). Germline lookup yields CDR1 SGHKS and CDR2 YYEKEE (reference sequence). Deletions cut 2 bases from V and 0 bases from J, with 13 bases between. CDR3 length: 16 residues. This chain's CDR3 is CASSFGSGSSTDTQYF. CDR3 coding DNA: TGTGCCAGCAGCTTTGGCAGCGGGTCTAGCACAGATACGCAGTATTTT.

V gene TRBV19 combines with J gene TRBJ2-3, with TRBD2 matching 14 bases. The CDR3 totals 17 residues. The J segment lost 0 bases and the V segment lost 5 bases, leaving 4 bases of the junction unmatched. Germline V lookup: CDR1 LNHDA, CDR2 SQIVND (reference sequence). The CDR3 protein is CASSVRTSGGSTDTQYF. The CDR3 coding sequence is TGTGCCAGTAGTGTACGGACTAGCGGGGGGAGCACAGATACGCAGTATTTT.

This clone came up a few times. The rearrangement joins TRBV6-1 to TRBJ1-5, with D unresolved. The V end lost 2 bases, the J end lost 4 bases, and 6 bases lay between the germline ends. Germline V gene sequence: CDR1 MNHNS, CDR2 SASEGT. The CDR3 consists of 13 residues. The CDR3 loop is CASSERENQPQHF. CDR3 DNA sequence: TGTGCCAGCAGTGAACGGGAGAATCAGCCCCAGCATTTT.

This chain links TRBV7-9 with TRBJ1-5, with 7 bases identical to TRBD1. V was pared by 3 bases and J by 7 bases, with 3 bases of the junction left unmatched. Germline V lookup: CDR1 SEHNR, CDR2 FQNEAQ (reference sequence). There are 13 residues in the CDR3. The CDR3 bases are TGTGCCAGCAGCTTGGACAGGTGGCAGCCCCAGCATTTT. Translating gives CASSLDRWQPQHF.

This chain joins TRBV4-3 and TRBJ2-3; 14 nucleotides align to TRBD2. This CDR3 has 16 residues. CDR1 LGHNA and CDR2 YSLEER come from the germline V gene. Trimming at V came to 1 base and at J to 6 bases, leaving 3 bases not matched to a gene. CDR3 coding DNA: TGCGCCAGCAGCCAAGGGACTAGCGGGAGGAGGGATACGCAGTATTTT. Translating it yields CASSQGTSGRRDTQYF.

This clone was seen just once. The chain carries TRBV28 and TRBJ2-7; D is undetermined. The CDR3 sequence is 14 residues long. Trimming pared 2 bases from V and 0 bases from J, leaving 8 bases between. Looked up from germline, CDR1 is MDHEN and CDR2 is SYDVKM. Here the CDR3 DNA reads TGTGCCAGCAGTTTAGGCGGTGACTCCTACGAGCAGTACTTC. Translating it yields CASSLGGDSYEQYF.

The chain combines TRBV5-1 with TRBJ2-1; 8 bases agree with TRBD1. This CDR3 region has 15 residues. J lost 0 bases, V lost 4 bases, and 3 bases had no gene match. In germline, CDR1 is SGHRS, CDR2 YFSETQ. CDR3 DNA: TGCGCCAGCAGCGGGACAGGAAACTCCTACAATGAGCAGTTCTTC. Encoded protein: CASSGTGNSYNEQFF.

The CDR3 DNA sequence: TGTGCCAGCAGTACATGGGACAGGGGGCGGGAAAAACTGTTTTTT. This codes for CASSTWDRGREKLFF. This chain joins TRBV27 and TRBJ1-4, with 12 bases aligning to TRBD1. The CDR3 has 15 amino acids. Germline V gene lookup returns CDR1 MNHEY and CDR2 SMNVEV (reference sequence). Trimming cost V 5 bases and J 8 bases; bases outside gene matches: 6.

The genes are TRBV18 and TRBJ1-1; tentative D call: TRBD1 (6 bases). There are 15 residues in the CDR3. The germline V gene has CDR1 KGHSH and CDR2 LQKENI. V lost 1 base and J 0 bases, leaving 9 bases between the germline ends. DNA for the CDR3: TGTGCCAGCTCACCACGAAGGGGGATGAACACTGAAGCTTTCTTT. Its translation: CASSPRRGMNTEAFF.

This clone was observed a few times. The chain uses TRBV10-3 and TRBJ2-2, with 9 nucleotides matching TRBD2. This CDR3 is built from 14 residues. The trim removed 11 bases at V and 4 bases at J, leaving 8 bases unmatched. CDR1 and CDR2 (germline): ENHRY, SYGVKD. DNA of the CDR3: TGTGCCGCTCGTAGCGGGAGTCGCACCGGGGAGCTGTTTTTT. Amino acids: CAARSGSRTGELFF.

This clone has more than one count but fewer than ten. The rearrangement links TRBV7-3 to TRBJ2-1; no reliable D call. V was pared by 2 bases and J by 0 bases, with 8 bases between. Germline V gene lookup returns CDR1 SGHTA and CDR2 FQGTGA. The CDR3 runs 15 residues. The CDR3 DNA sequence: TGTGCCAGCAGCTTAGCCTTCAGCTCCTACAATGAGCAGTTCTTC. It yields the protein CASSLAFSSYNEQFF.

This rearrangement joins TRBV19 to TRBJ1-2, with 8 bases fitting TRBD1. The CDR3 is 15 amino acids. The V and J ends lost 7 bases and 7 bases, in that order; junction bases with no gene match: 14. Looked up from germline, CDR1 is LNHDA and CDR2 is SQIVND (reference sequence). CDR3 sequence reads: CASNPRQGTPPGYTF. For the CDR3, the DNA is TGTGCCAGTAACCCCAGACAGGGGACTCCGCCTGGCTACACCTTC.

This chain uses TRBV6-4 with TRBJ2-3; 8 bases line up with TRBD1. Germline trimming cut 5 bases from V and 3 bases from J; bases unmatched to any gene: 4. The V gene's germline CDR1 is MRHNA and CDR2 SNTAGT. The CDR3 has 14 residues. The CDR3 DNA is TGTGCCAGCAGTAGGAACAGGGGGACAGATACGCAGTATTTT. It is translated as CASSRNRGTDTQYF.

CDR3 sequence (DNA): TGTGCCATCAGGGGACAGGAACAGGGCTACACCTTC. Translating it yields CAIRGQEQGYTF. V gene TRBV10-3 combines with J gene TRBJ1-2, with 8 bases that match TRBD1. V lost 6 bases and J lost 8; bases outside the gene matches: 5. This CDR3 spans 12 amino acids. Germline values: CDR1 ENHRY, CDR2 SYGVKD.

The V gene is TRBV7-8, the J gene TRBJ2-5; D perhaps matches TRBD1 (6 bases). Germline CDR1 and CDR2: SGHVS and FQNEAQ. V lost 7 bases to trimming and J lost 3 bases, with 12 bases between them. The CDR3 contains 13 residues. The CDR3 reads CASTRQVKETQYF. The DNA for the CDR3 is TGTGCCAGCACAAGACAGGTGAAAGAGACCCAGTACTTC.